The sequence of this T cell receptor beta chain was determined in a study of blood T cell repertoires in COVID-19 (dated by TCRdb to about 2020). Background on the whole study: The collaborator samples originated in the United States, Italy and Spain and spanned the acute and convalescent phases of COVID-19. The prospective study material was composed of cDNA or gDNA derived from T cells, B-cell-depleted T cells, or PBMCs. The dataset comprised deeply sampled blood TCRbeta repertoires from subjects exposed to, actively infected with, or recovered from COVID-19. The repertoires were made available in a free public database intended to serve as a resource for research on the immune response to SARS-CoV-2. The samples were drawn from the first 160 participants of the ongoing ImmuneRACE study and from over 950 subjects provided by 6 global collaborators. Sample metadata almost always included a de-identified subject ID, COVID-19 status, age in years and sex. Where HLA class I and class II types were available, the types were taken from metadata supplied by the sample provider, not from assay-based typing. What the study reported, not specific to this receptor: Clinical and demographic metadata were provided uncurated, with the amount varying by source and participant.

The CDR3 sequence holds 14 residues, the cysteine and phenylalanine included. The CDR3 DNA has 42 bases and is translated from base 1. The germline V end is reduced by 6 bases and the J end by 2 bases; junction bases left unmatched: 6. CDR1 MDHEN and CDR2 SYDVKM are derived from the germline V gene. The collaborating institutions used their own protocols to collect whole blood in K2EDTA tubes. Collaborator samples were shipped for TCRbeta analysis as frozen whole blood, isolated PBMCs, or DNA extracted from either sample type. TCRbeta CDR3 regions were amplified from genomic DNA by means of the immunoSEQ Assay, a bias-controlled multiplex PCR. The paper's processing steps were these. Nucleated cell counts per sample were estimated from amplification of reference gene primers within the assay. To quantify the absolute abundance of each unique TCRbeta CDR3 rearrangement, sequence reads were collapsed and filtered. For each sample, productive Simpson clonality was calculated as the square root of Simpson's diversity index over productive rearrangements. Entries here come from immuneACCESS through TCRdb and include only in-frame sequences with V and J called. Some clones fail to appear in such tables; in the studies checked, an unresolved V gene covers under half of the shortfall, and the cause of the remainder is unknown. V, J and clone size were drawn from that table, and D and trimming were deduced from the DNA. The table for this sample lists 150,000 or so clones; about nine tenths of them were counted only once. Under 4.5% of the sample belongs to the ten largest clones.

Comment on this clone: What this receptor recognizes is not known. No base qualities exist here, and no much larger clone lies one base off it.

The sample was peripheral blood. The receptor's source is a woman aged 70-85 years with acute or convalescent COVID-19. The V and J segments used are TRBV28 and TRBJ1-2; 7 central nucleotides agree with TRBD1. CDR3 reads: CASSAGTANYGYTF. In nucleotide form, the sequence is TGTGCCAGCAGCGCCGGGACAGCCAACTATGGCTACACCTTC.